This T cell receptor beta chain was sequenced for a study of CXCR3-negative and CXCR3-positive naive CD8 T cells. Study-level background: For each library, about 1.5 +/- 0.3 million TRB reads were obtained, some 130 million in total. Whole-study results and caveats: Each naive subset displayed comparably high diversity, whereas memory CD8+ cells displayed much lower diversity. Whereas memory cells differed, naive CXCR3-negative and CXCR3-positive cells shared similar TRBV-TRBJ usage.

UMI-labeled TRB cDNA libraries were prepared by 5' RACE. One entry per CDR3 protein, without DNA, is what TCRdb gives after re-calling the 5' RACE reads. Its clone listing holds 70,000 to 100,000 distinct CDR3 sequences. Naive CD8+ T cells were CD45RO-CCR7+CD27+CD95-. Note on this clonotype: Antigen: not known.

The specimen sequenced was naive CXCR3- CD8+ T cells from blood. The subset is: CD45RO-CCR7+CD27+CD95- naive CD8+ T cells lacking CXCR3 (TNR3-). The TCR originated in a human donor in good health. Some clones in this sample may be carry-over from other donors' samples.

The chain's CDR3 is CASSKKWGSRSTQYF. The chain uses TRBV21-1 and TRBJ2-3. TRBV21-1 is designated a pseudogene. The CDR3 has 15 residues.